This T cell receptor (beta chain) was obtained from a study of shared clonotypes between healthy human individuals. Notes on the study in general: Among donors, the sharing of clonotypes was expected to be influenced by sequencing depth. In contrast to clonotypes shared by all four donors, non-shared clonotypes had lower generation probabilities.

Concerning this clone: Its antigen is still unknown.

The input for sorted-subset replicate PCRs was approximately 200 ng DNA, some 30,000 T cell genomes. Libraries were prepared by immunoSEQ multiplex PCR; TCRdb keeps only in-frame clonotypes and omits some of them. This table holds over a million clones, approximately 98.5% found once. There are 13 residues in the CDR3. Germline V gene lookup returns CDR1 SNHLY and CDR2 FYNNEI. The ends were cut back, 2 bases at V and 10 bases at J, with 12 bases in the middle. The receptor was isolated from a man younger than 45 in good health. The specimen was naive CD4+ T cells sorted from blood. Subset of the sample: CD45RA+ positively selected. The rearrangement uses TRBV2 and TRBJ2-1; TRBD2 is a possible D gene (5 bases). The CDR3 nucleotides read TGTGCCAGCAGTGAATTGAGCCCGGGGGAGCAGTTCTTC. Protein: CASSELSPGEQFF. Together with reference TRBV2 and TRBJ2-1, the CDR3 gives the full variable domain: EPEVTQTPSHQVTQMGQEVILRCVPISNHLYFYWYRQILGQKVEFLVSFYNNEISEKSEIFDDQFSVERPDGSNFTLKIRSTKLEDSAMYFCASSELSPGEQFFGPGTRLTVL.